This is a list of T cell receptor beta chains from one sample in a study of blood T cell repertoires in COVID-19. Sequencing was performed with immunoSEQ multiplex PCR; in TCRdb, only in-frame clones are kept and a portion is missing. The table records roughly 200,000 clones, about 87% of them present only once. The specimen sequenced was peripheral blood. The receptor set was obtained from a man between 60 and 75 years old with acute or convalescent COVID-19. The CDR3 runs from the conserved cysteine through the conserved F or W. A D gene is named only where the DNA matches it firmly. Clone sizes are given selectively: once, few, many, or a class where the clone is expanded.

-,TRBV5-4,-,TRBJ2-2,CASSLVRTGELFF,TGTGCCAGCAGCTTGGTTCGGACCGGGGAGCTGTTTTTT
-,TRBV25-1,-,TRBJ1-2,CASRSDGKTGIYGGYTF,TGTGCCAGCAGGAGCGACGGGAAGACTGGGATCTATGGGGGCTACACCTTC
-,TRBV5-5,TRBD1,TRBJ1-6,CASRPDRGSNSPLHF,TGTGCCAGCAGACCCGACAGGGGAAGTAATTCACCCCTCCACTTT
-,TRBV19,TRBD1,TRBJ2-5,CASSIAVRTGGYQETQYF,TGTGCCAGTAGTATAGCGGTTCGGACAGGGGGGTACCAAGAGACCCAGTACTTC
-,TRBV27,-,TRBJ2-7,CASSRGKGYEQYF,TGTGCCAGCAGCAGGGGAAAAGGATACGAGCAGTACTTC
-,TRBV2,-,TRBJ1-6,CASTSIRGGNSPLHF,TGTGCCAGCACGTCTATCAGGGGCGGTAATTCACCCCTCCACTTT
-,TRBV6-5,TRBD2,TRBJ2-5,CASTLWRGAPETQYF,TGTGCCAGCACCCTCTGGCGGGGGGCCCCAGAGACCCAGTACTTC
once,TRBV9,-,TRBJ2-2,CASSTSPGVGTGELFF,TGTGCCAGCAGCACCTCTCCGGGGGTGGGTACCGGGGAGCTGTTTTTT
-,TRBV6-5,-,TRBJ2-3,CASRPQGNTQYF,TGTGCCAGCAGGCCCCAGGGGAATACGCAGTATTTT
once,TRBV30,-,TRBJ2-3,CAWSVDSPTTSTDTQYF,TGTGCCTGGAGTGTGGACAGCCCAACCACTAGCACAGATACGCAGTATTTT
few,TRBV28,-,TRBJ1-1,CASSLPIGRKKAFF,TGTGCCAGCAGTCTACCAATTGGGAGGAAGAAAGCTTTCTTT
-,TRBV5-4,TRBD1,TRBJ1-6,CASGQGTYNSPLHF,TGTGCCAGCGGACAGGGGACCTATAATTCACCCCTCCACTTT
-,TRBV12-3/TRBV12-4,-,TRBJ2-7,CASNGDNSYEQYF,TGTGCCAGCAACGGGGACAACTCCTACGAGCAGTACTTC
-,TRBV4-1,-,TRBJ2-2,CASSPHRNSPLTGELFF,TGCGCCAGCAGCCCCCACAGAAACTCCCCCCTCACCGGGGAGCTGTTTTTT
-,TRBV19,-,TRBJ1-1,CASSIPAEATEAFF,TGTGCCAGTAGTATACCCGCGGAGGCCACTGAAGCTTTCTTT
-,TRBV7-9,TRBD2,TRBJ2-1,CASSNNRGTTNEQFF,TGTGCCAGCAGCAACAACCGCGGGACTACCAATGAGCAGTTCTTC
many,TRBV5-1,-,TRBJ2-2,CASSFSGTMIAGELFF,TGCGCCAGCAGTTTTTCCGGGACAATGATAGCCGGGGAGCTGTTTTTT
-,TRBV6-4,TRBD2,TRBJ2-1,CASSGLAGARDEQFF,TGTGCCAGCAGTGGCCTAGCGGGGGCCCGAGATGAGCAGTTCTTC
-,TRBV27,-,TRBJ2-7,CASSLSSVGGGEQYF,TGTGCCAGCAGTTTATCTTCTGTTGGGGGCGGAGAGCAGTACTTC
-,TRBV29-1,TRBD1,TRBJ2-2,CSVLWVTGFTGELFF,TGCAGCGTCCTGTGGGTGACAGGGTTTACCGGGGAGCTGTTTTTT
-,TRBV6-5,TRBD1,TRBJ2-7,CASKKERDRAYEQYF,TGTGCCAGCAAAAAGGAACGGGACAGGGCCTACGAGCAGTACTTC
-,TRBV11-2,TRBD1,TRBJ2-2,CASSVDRGVGELFF,TGTGCCAGCAGCGTTGACAGGGGTGTCGGGGAGCTGTTTTTT
-,TRBV5-1,-,TRBJ2-1,CASRNRDFVYNEQFF,TGCGCCAGCAGGAACCGGGACTTCGTCTACAATGAGCAGTTCTTC
-,TRBV13,-,TRBJ2-3,CASSFTGGADTQYF,TGTGCCAGCAGCTTTACGGGGGGCGCAGATACGCAGTATTTT
-,TRBV27,-,TRBJ1-4,CASRPRGATNEKLFF,TGTGCCAGCAGGCCCCGGGGGGCAACTAATGAAAAACTGTTTTTT
-,TRBV19,TRBD1,TRBJ1-1,CASSIGTGRTEAFF,TGTGCCAGTAGTATAGGGACAGGGAGGACTGAAGCTTTCTTT
-,TRBV7-6,-,TRBJ2-1,CASSPSGVSSGVREQFF,TGTGCCAGCAGCCCAAGTGGAGTTTCGTCAGGGGTACGGGAGCAGTTCTTC
once,TRBV6-5,-,TRBJ2-2,CASSYSRGGGAGELFF,TGTGCCAGCAGTTACTCGAGGGGGGGAGGTGCCGGGGAGCTGTTTTTT
-,TRBV28,-,TRBJ1-1,CASSFSGPEMNTEAFF,TGTGCCAGCAGTTTCTCTGGCCCCGAAATGAACACTGAAGCTTTCTTT
-,TRBV9,-,TRBJ1-6,CASSLFGALSNSPLHF,TGTGCCAGCAGCCTCTTTGGGGCGCTATCTAATTCACCCCTCCACTTT
once,TRBV6-2/TRBV6-3,-,TRBJ2-1,CASSADSQPLNEQFF,TGTGCCAGCAGTGCGGACTCCCAGCCCCTCAATGAGCAGTTCTTC
-,TRBV6-5,-,TRBJ1-1,CASRGFGGNTEAFF,TGTGCCAGCAGGGGCTTTGGTGGGAACACTGAAGCTTTCTTT
-,TRBV5-1,TRBD2,TRBJ2-3,CASSLASGVDTQYF,TGCGCCAGCAGCTTGGCTAGCGGGGTGGATACGCAGTATTTT
-,TRBV12-3/TRBV12-4,-,TRBJ2-1,CASSTGLYNEQFF,TGTGCCAGCTCGACAGGACTCTACAATGAGCAGTTCTTC
-,TRBV12-3/TRBV12-4,-,TRBJ1-1,CASRAGGNTEAFF,TGTGCCAGCAGGGCGGGGGGGAACACTGAAGCTTTCTTT
once,TRBV19,-,TRBJ2-2,CASSIDLAAGGELFF,TGTGCCAGTAGTATAGATTTAGCAGCCGGCGGGGAGCTGTTTTTT
-,TRBV7-3,TRBD1,TRBJ1-2,CASSLQGASPPHYGYTF,TGTGCCAGCAGCCTACAGGGGGCGTCCCCTCCTCACTATGGCTACACCTTC
once,TRBV7-9,-,TRBJ2-1,CASSLAGETGRNEQFF,TGTGCCAGCAGCTTAGCGGGGGAAACAGGGCGCAATGAGCAGTTCTTC
many,TRBV3-1/TRBV3-2,-,TRBJ2-7,CASSRVGTYEQYF,TGTGCCAGCAGCCGGGTCGGGACCTACGAGCAGTACTTC
once,TRBV6-2/TRBV6-3,TRBD1,TRBJ1-6,CASSYSDRDSYNSPLHF,TGTGCCAGCAGTTACTCCGACCGGGACAGCTATAATTCACCCCTCCACTTT
-,TRBV9,TRBD1,TRBJ1-1,CASSVGTGGRYTEAFF,TGTGCCAGCAGCGTAGGGACAGGGGGCCGGTACACTGAAGCTTTCTTT
-,TRBV27,-,TRBJ1-2,CASSQGGGYTF,TGTGCCAGCAGTCAGGGAGGTGGCTACACCTTC
-,TRBV6-2/TRBV6-3,TRBD1,TRBJ1-4,CASSPRRTGQRVEKLFF,TGTGCCAGCAGCCCGCGGCGGACGGGACAGAGGGTTGAAAAACTGTTTTTT
-,TRBV5-1,-,TRBJ1-2,CASSATPGAGDYGYTF,TGCGCCAGCAGCGCGACACCAGGCGCGGGGGACTATGGCTACACCTTC
-,TRBV27,-,TRBJ2-7,CASSLKGPSSYEQYF,TGTGCCAGCAGTTTAAAGGGGCCGAGCTCCTACGAGCAGTACTTC
-,TRBV6-4,-,TRBJ2-3,CASRGGAKDTQYF,TGTGCCAGCAGAGGAGGGGCTAAAGATACGCAGTATTTT
-,TRBV25-1,-,TRBJ1-2,CASSESSVAGGYTF,TGTGCCAGCAGTGAATCCTCTGTGGCGGGGGGCTACACCTTC
-,TRBV3-1/TRBV3-2,-,TRBJ2-5,CASSQGSLKQETQYF,TGTGCCAGCAGCCAGGGGAGCCTGAAACAAGAGACCCAGTACTTC
-,TRBV7-2,TRBD1,TRBJ2-5,CASSFGQGGRETQYF,TGTGCCAGCAGCTTCGGACAGGGAGGTCGGGAGACCCAGTACTTC
-,TRBV4-3,TRBD1,TRBJ2-7,CASSQDQGAGYEQYF,TGCGCCAGCAGCCAAGATCAGGGGGCGGGGTACGAGCAGTACTTC
-,TRBV11-2,-,TRBJ1-4,CASSFPGQRKLFF,TGTGCCAGCAGCTTTCCCGGACAGAGAAAACTGTTTTTT
once,TRBV28,-,TRBJ1-2,CASSLLGYGYTF,TGTGCCAGCAGTTTGCTCGGCTATGGCTACACCTTC
once,TRBV27,-,TRBJ2-5,CASSLQGRWETQYF,TGTGCCAGCAGTCTTCAGGGGCGGTGGGAGACCCAGTACTTC